Presented here are 14 T cell receptor beta chains from one specimen sequenced in a study of blood T cell repertoires in COVID-19. Clones were sequenced by immunoSEQ multiplex PCR, and TCRdb holds only the in-frame ones, with some missing. The repertoire holds 150,000 to 200,000 clones, with 80% to 90% as singletons. Material for sequencing was peripheral blood. Receptors were obtained from a woman aged 40-49 years with COVID-19, enrolled during active disease.

This rearrangement joins TRBV7-9 to TRBJ2-3; 14 nucleotides align to TRBD2. The germline V gene encodes CDR1 SEHNR and CDR2 FQNEAQ (reference sequence). With V trimmed by 3 bases and J by 0 bases, 5 bases remained unmatched. This CDR3 has 18 amino acids. The CDR3 DNA reads TGTGCCAGCAGCTTTGGACTAGCGGGGGGTGCTAGCACAGATACGCAGTATTTT. This encodes CASSFGLAGGASTDTQYF.

To note about this clone: One junction end disagrees with the germline gene, perhaps due to a read error. The V and J genes are TRBV18 and TRBJ2-7; TRBD1 might be the D (6 bases). Looked up from germline, CDR1 is KGHSH and CDR2 is LQKENI. There are 15 residues in the CDR3. CDR3 bases: TGTGCCAGCTTACCAGGGCAGGGGAGTTCCTACGAGCAGTACTTC. Its protein is CASLPGQGSSYEQYF. The entire variable domain, with the rest obtained from reference TRBV18 and TRBJ2-7, is as follows: NAGVMQNPRHLVRRRGQEARLRCSPMKGHSHVYWYRQLPEEGLKFMVYLQKENIIDESGMPKERFSAEFPKEGPSILRIQQVVRGDSAAYFCASLPGQGSSYEQYFGPGTRLTVT.

The J gene is TRBJ2-6, the V gene TRBV3-1 (or the pseudogene TRBV3-2); the D gene is possibly TRBD1 (5 bases). V shed 2 bases and J shed 3 bases, with 11 bases lying between them. The CDR3 loop spans 16 amino acids. The germline CDR1 and CDR2 sequences are LGHDT and YNNKEL (reference sequence). Written as DNA, the CDR3 is TGTGCCAGCAGCCAACAGGGTGGCGGTGGGGCCAACGTCCTGACTTTC. This gives the protein CASSQQGGGGANVLTF.

The J gene is TRBJ2-7, the V gene TRBV23-1, with 8 bases fitting TRBD1. TRBV23-1 is assigned to the ORF class and has an uncertain function. The length of the CDR3 is 16 residues. J was trimmed by 0 bases and V by 2 bases; bases with no gene match: 6. The CDR3 reads CASSQQTGTGSYEQYF. The CDR3 nucleotides read TGCGCCAGCAGTCAACAAACCGGGACAGGCTCCTACGAGCAGTACTTC.

The V and J genes are TRBV2 and TRBJ2-1; TRBD1 matches 7 bases. Germline trimming cut 8 bases from V and 5 bases from J; bases unmatched to any gene: 12. CDR1 is SNHLY, CDR2 FYNNEI, per germline. CDR3 length: 15 amino acids. CDR3 loop: CASSLVRDSHNEQFF. CDR3 nucleotides: TGTGCCAGCTCGCTAGTCAGGGACAGTCACAATGAGCAGTTCTTC. The variable domain in full, with the rest retrieved from reference TRBV2 and TRBJ2-1, is EPEVTQTPSHQVTQMGQEVILRCVPISNHLYFYWYRQILGQKVEFLVSFYNNEISEKSEIFDDQFSVERPDGSNFTLKIRSTKLEDSAMYFCASSLVRDSHNEQFFGPGTRLTVL.

The chain joins TRBV6-6 to TRBJ1-5, with D maybe TRBD1 (5 bases). V was trimmed by 4 bases and J by 0 bases, leaving 10 bases between them. Germline CDR1 MNHNY, CDR2 SVGAGI (reference sequence). This CDR3 has 15 residues. The CDR3 region is CASSSQDYSNQPQHF. The CDR3 region has the DNA TGTGCCAGCAGTTCACAGGACTATAGCAATCAGCCCCAGCATTTT.

The chain recombines TRBV7-8 with TRBJ1-2; TRBD1 might be the D (5 bases). The germline V and J ends were trimmed by 2 bases and 4 bases, with 11 bases remaining between them. Germline values: CDR1 SGHVS, CDR2 FQNEAQ. The length of the CDR3 is 14 residues. Here the CDR3 DNA reads TGTGCCAGCAGCTTAATAGGGGTTGGCTATGGCTACACCTTC. Translated: CASSLIGVGYGYTF.

The CDR3 nucleotides read TGTGCCAGCAGCTTCCGCCGGGGTAGCCGCCGCACAGATACGCAGTATTTT. Translating it yields CASSFRRGSRRTDTQYF. This chain links TRBV11-2 with TRBJ2-3; a possible D gene is TRBD2 (5 bases). The CDR3 is 17 amino acids. V shed 3 bases and J shed 1 base, with 17 bases lying between them. Germline lookup yields CDR1 SGHAT and CDR2 FQNNGV.

The V gene is TRBV5-1, the J gene TRBJ2-7; the match to TRBD2 covers 13 bases. Germline assignment: CDR1 SGHRS and CDR2 YFSETQ. With 5 bases clipped from V and 7 bases from J, the junction kept 9 bases outside the gene matches. This CDR3 is built from 15 residues. For the CDR3, the DNA is TGCGCCAGCAGGGGGACTAGCGGGGCCCATGAGGAGCAGTACTTC. It encodes CASRGTSGAHEEQYF. Drawing the rest from reference TRBV5-1 and TRBJ2-7, the complete variable domain is KAGVTQTPRYLIKTRGQQVTLSCSPISGHRSVSWYQQTPGQGLQFLFEYFSETQRNKGNFPGRFSGRQFSNSRSEMNVSTLELGDSALYLCASRGTSGAHEEQYFGPGTRLTVT.

This clone was recorded many times. The gene calls are TRBV5-4 and TRBJ1-2, with TRBD1 matching over 7 bases. Trimming at V came to 4 bases and at J to 8 bases, leaving 11 bases not matched to a gene. Looked up from germline, CDR1 is SGHNT and CDR2 is YYREEE (reference sequence). This CDR3 has 14 amino acids. DNA for the CDR3: TGTGCCAGCAGCCGGGACAGCCTCTATGTCGGCTACACCTTC. This codes for CASSRDSLYVGYTF.

The genes are TRBV19 and TRBJ1-1; possibly TRBD1 for D (5 bases). The CDR3 has 14 amino acids. V gave up 11 bases and J gave up 1 base, with 17 bases separating them. The germline CDR1 and CDR2 sequences are LNHDA and SQIVND (reference sequence). CDR3 sequence: CAASRFDRNTEAFF. CDR3 nucleotide sequence: TGTGCCGCATCTAGATTTGACAGGAACACTGAAGCTTTCTTT. Together with reference TRBV19 and TRBJ1-1, the CDR3 gives the full variable domain: DGGITQSPKYLFRKEGQNVTLSCEQNLNHDAMYWYRQDPGQGLRLIYYSQIVNDFQKGDIAEGYSVSREKKESFPLTVTSAQKNPTAFYLCAASRFDRNTEAFFGQGTRLTVV.

The CDR3 reads CASSPESNEKLFF. In DNA, the CDR3 is TGTGCCAGCAGTCCCGAGAGTAATGAAAAACTGTTTTTT. This chain joins TRBV28 and TRBJ1-4; D uncertain. The CDR3 covers 13 residues. Germline-derived CDR1 and CDR2 are MDHEN and SYDVKM. Trimming cost V 5 bases and J 4 bases, with 8 bases left between them.

The V call is TRBV29-1, the J call TRBJ2-3, with a possible D match to TRBD2 (5 bases). The CDR3 has 13 amino acids. Trimming stripped 6 bases from V and 0 bases from J, with 10 bases between. Germline-derived CDR1 and CDR2 are SQVTM and ANQGSEA. The CDR3 DNA sequence: TGCAGCGTCTGGCGGGTTAGCACAGATACGCAGTATTTT. Its translation is CSVWRVSTDTQYF.

The chain joins TRBV24-1 to TRBJ2-7; the match to TRBD2 covers 11 bases. V was clipped by 2 bases and J by 0 bases; unmatched bases: 5. Germline V gene sequence: CDR1 KGHDR, CDR2 SFDVKD. The CDR3 covers 17 residues. DNA for the CDR3: TGTGCCACCAGTGATTCCCGACTAGCGGGGCGCTCCTACGAGCAGTACTTC. Protein sequence: CATSDSRLAGRSYEQYF.